This TCR beta chain is drawn from a study of T cell changes during pregnancy in multiple sclerosis. Some clones are missing from TCRdb's copy, which holds only in-frame ones; the method was immunoSEQ multiplex PCR. The sample comprises some 21,000 clones, 80% to 95% of which are singletons, and 0.65% to 0.85% rests with the top ten. There are 14 residues in the CDR3. Sequenced here: CD4+ T cells from peripheral blood mononuclear cells, sampled in the third trimester of pregnancy. This clonotype originated in a female donor with multiple sclerosis, enrolled in a pregnancy study. The rearrangement uses TRBV21-1 and TRBJ1-1; the DNA was not compared with TRBD1, the D call given in the table. TRBV21-1 is deemed a pseudogene. The CDR3 coding sequence is TGTGCCAGCAGGCCGACGAGGGGGCCGGCCAAAGCTTTCTTT. Residues: CASRPTRGPAKAFF.